One sample yielded the 10 T cell receptor beta chains listed below, sequenced in a study of spatial heterogeneity in lung cancer. The sample's time point: sample taken at primary tumor resection. One entry per CDR3 protein, called by TCRdb with MiXCR from the 5' RACE reads. The sample yields tens of thousands of distinct CDR3 sequences, about 5.2% seen once. The specimen was PBMCs, collected at surgery. Every receptor here comes from a female donor with early-stage non-small cell lung cancer.

This clonotype came up many times. The V call is TRBV25-1, the J call TRBJ2-7; D uncertain. Germline V gene data show CDR1 as MGHDK and CDR2 as SYGVNS. V lost 5 bases and J lost 4, with 12 bases in between. This CDR3 spans 13 amino acids. The CDR3 loop reads CASSLTGTYEQYF. CDR3 nucleotides: TGTGCCAGCAGTTTAACGGGCACGTACGAGCAGTACTTC.

In this sample, this clonotype turned up many times. The V gene is TRBV5-1, the J gene TRBJ2-7; D may be TRBD1 or TRBD2 (5 bases each). This CDR3 is 17 amino acids long. Germline V gene lookup returns CDR1 SGHRS and CDR2 YFSETQ. V was clipped by 0 bases and J by 5 bases, with 21 bases between them. This CDR3 is CASSLATSGAFDHEQYF. The CDR3 DNA reads as TGCGCCAGCAGCTTGGCCACCTCCGGGGCCTTCGACCACGAGCAGTACTTC.

This clonotype turned up a few times. V gene TRBV5-1 combines with J gene TRBJ1-1, with 7 bases lining up with TRBD1. With 4 bases clipped from V and 3 bases from J, the junction kept 30 bases outside the gene matches. CDR1 and CDR2 (germline): SGHRS, YFSETQ. This CDR3 contains 22 residues. In DNA, the CDR3 is TGCGCCAGCAGCAATAGCCATACAGGGGTTGGATTAATTGGGTGGAAGGACACTGAAGCTTTCTTT. Its protein product is CASSNSHTGVGLIGWKDTEAFF.

This clonotype was seen ten or more times. The chain joins TRBV2 to TRBJ2-5; D is uncertain. The V end lost 2 bases, the J end lost 5 bases, and 12 bases lay between the germline ends. CDR1 and CDR2 (germline): SNHLY, FYNNEI. The CDR3 consists of 14 residues. The CDR3 DNA sequence: TGTGCCAGCAGTGAAAATGGAATGGGGGAGACCCAGTACTTC. Translating it yields CASSENGMGETQYF.

This clonotype has a count of ten or more. The chain uses TRBV7-8 and TRBJ2-2; D gene uncertain. Trimming took off 1 base at V and 1 base at J, with 10 bases between the two ends. This CDR3 is built from 16 residues. The V gene's germline CDR1 is SGHVS and CDR2 FQNEAQ. The CDR3 DNA follows: TGTGCCAGCAGCTTAGTTTTTACATTGAACACCGGGGAGCTGTTTTTT. Its translation: CASSLVFTLNTGELFF.

The chain combines TRBV7-2 with TRBJ2-2, with TRBD1 matching over 9 bases. Germline V gene data show CDR1 as SGHTA and CDR2 as FQGNSA. The CDR3 covers 14 residues. J lost 7 bases, V lost 5 bases, and 5 bases had no gene match. This CDR3 reads CASSPGQGYGELFF. CDR3 sequence (DNA): TGTGCCAGCAGCCCGGGACAGGGTTACGGGGAGCTGTTTTTT.

This clonotype was counted many times. This rearrangement joins TRBV6-6 to TRBJ1-5, with D unclear. Trimming removed 10 bases from V and 3 bases from J, with 13 bases in between. The CDR3 has 13 amino acids. CDR1 MNHNY and CDR2 SVGAGI come from the germline V gene (reference sequence). This CDR3 is CATKRGNNQPQHF. CDR3 coding DNA: TGTGCCACGAAGCGTGGGAACAATCAGCCCCAGCATTTT.

This clonotype has just a few counts. The J gene is TRBJ2-1, the V gene TRBV6-6; 7 nucleotides agree with TRBD1. This CDR3 comprises 15 residues. The germline CDR1 and CDR2 sequences are MNHNY and SVGAGI (reference sequence). Trimming at V came to 6 bases and at J to 5 bases, leaving 10 bases not matched to a gene. CDR3 DNA sequence: TGTGCCAGCAGACGCCGACAGGGATCGGACAATGAGCAGTTCTTC. Translation: CASRRRQGSDNEQFF.

The sample holds many counts of this clonotype. The rearrangement uses TRBV4-3 and TRBJ1-5; 8 positions match TRBD1. The germline V gene has CDR1 LGHNA and CDR2 YSLEER. CDR3 length: 16 amino acids. V gave up 2 bases and J gave up 3 bases; unmatched junction bases: 6. CDR3 amino acids: CASSQSPGQDNQPQHF. The CDR3 DNA follows: TGCGCCAGCAGCCAATCCCCGGGACAGGACAATCAGCCCCAGCATTTT.

This clonotype was found many times. The chain couples TRBV3-1 to TRBJ2-7; 8 bases map to TRBD1. The CDR3 extends over 13 amino acids. V was clipped by 3 bases and J by 3 bases; unmatched bases: 1. Germline-derived CDR1 and CDR2 are LGHDT and YNNKEL (reference sequence). The CDR3 region has the DNA TGTGCCAGCAGCCAGGACAGGGTCTACGAGCAGTACTTC. Protein product: CASSQDRVYEQYF.